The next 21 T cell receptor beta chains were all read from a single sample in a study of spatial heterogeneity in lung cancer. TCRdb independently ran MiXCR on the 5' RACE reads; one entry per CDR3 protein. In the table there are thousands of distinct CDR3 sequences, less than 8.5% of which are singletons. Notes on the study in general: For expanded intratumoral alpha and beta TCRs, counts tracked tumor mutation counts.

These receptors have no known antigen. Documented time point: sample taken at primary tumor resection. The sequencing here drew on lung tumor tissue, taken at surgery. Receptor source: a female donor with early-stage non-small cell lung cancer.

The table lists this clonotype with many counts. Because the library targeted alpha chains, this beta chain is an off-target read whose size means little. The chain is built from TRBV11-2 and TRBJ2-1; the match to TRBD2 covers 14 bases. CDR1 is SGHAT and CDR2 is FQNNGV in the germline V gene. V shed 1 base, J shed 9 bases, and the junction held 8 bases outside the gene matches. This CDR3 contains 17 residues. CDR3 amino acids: CASSLAGTSGSLSEQFF. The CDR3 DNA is TGTGCCAGCAGCTTAGCTGGGACTAGCGGGAGCTTGAGTGAGCAGTTCTTC.

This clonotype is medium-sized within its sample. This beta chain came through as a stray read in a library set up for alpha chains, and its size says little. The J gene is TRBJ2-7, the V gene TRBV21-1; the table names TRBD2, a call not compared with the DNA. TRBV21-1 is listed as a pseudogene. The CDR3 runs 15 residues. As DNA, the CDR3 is TGTGCCATCCAACCCCCCCGGCCGGGCCTGCGGGCGGGGTACTTC. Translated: CAIQPPRPGLRAGYF.

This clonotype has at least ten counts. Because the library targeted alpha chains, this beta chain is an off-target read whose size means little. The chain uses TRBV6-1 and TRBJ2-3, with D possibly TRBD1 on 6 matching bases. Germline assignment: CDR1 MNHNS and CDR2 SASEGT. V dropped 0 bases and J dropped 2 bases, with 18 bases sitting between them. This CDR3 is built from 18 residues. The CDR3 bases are TGTGCCAGCAGTGAAGCCTCACCGGGACACCTCCACACAGATACGCAGTATTTT. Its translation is CASSEASPGHLHTDTQYF.

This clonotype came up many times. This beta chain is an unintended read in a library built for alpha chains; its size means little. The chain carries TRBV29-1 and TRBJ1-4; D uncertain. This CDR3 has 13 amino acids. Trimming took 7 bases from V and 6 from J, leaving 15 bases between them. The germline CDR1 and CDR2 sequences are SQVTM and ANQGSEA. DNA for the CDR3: TGCAGCGGTACGGACCCGTCTGATGAAAAACTGTTTTTT. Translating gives CSGTDPSDEKLFF.

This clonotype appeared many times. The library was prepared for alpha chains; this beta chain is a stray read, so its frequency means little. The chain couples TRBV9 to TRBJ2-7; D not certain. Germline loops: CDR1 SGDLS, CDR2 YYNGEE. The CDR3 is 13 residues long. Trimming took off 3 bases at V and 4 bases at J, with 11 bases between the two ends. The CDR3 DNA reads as TGTGCCAGCAGCGCGAGACCTGGGTACGAGCAGTACTTC. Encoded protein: CASSARPGYEQYF. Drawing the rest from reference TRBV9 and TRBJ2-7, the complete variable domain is DSGVTQTPKHLITATGQRVTLRCSPRSGDLSVYWYQQSLDQGLQFLIQYYNGEERAKGNILERFSAQQFPDLHSELNLSSLELGDSALYFCASSARPGYEQYFGPGTRLTVT.

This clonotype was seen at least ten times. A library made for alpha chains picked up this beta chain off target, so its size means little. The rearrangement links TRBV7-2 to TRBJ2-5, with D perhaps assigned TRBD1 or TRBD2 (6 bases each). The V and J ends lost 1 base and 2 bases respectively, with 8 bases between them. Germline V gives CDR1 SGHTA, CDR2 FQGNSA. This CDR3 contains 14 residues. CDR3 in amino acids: CASSLVGGQETQYF. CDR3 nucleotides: TGTGCCAGCAGCTTAGTAGGGGGGCAAGAGACCCAGTACTTC.

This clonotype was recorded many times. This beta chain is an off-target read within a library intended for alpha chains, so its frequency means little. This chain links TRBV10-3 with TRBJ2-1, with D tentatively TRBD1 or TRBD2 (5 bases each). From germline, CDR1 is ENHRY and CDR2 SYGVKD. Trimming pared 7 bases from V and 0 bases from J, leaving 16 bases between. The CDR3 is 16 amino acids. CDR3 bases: TGTGCCATCACCCCTTTTGGGGGAAGCTCCTACAATGAGCAGTTCTTC. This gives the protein CAITPFGGSSYNEQFF.

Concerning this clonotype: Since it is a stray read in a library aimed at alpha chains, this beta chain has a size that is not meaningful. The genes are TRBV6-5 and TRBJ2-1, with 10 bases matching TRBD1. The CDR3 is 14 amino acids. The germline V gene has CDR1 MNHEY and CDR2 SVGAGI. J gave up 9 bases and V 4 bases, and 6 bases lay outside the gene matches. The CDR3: CASSSRDRGPEQFF. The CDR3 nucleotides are TGTGCCAGCAGTTCCCGGGACAGGGGACCTGAGCAGTTCTTC.

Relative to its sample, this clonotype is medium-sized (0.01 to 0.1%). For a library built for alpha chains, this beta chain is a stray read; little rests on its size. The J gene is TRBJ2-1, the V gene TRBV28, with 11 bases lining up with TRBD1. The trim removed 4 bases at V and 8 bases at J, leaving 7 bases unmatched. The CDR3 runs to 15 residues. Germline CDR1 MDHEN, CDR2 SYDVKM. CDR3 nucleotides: TGTGCCAGCAGTTCTGGACAGGGGGCGTTTTATGAGCAGTTCTTC. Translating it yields CASSSGQGAFYEQFF. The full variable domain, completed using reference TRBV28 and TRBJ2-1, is DVKVTQSSRYLVKRTGEKVFLECVQDMDHENMFWYRQDPGLGLRLIYFSYDVKMKEKGDIPEGYSVSREKKERFSLILESASTNQTSMYLCASSSGQGAFYEQFFGPGTRLTVL.

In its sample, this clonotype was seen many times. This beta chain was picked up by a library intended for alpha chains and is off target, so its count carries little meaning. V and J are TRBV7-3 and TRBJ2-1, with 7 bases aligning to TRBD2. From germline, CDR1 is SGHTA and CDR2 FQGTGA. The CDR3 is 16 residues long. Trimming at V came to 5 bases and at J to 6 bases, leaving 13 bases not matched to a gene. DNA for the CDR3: TGTGCCAGCAGCCCCGAGGGAGGGCGGATCGGCAATGAGCAGTTCTTC. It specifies CASSPEGGRIGNEQFF.

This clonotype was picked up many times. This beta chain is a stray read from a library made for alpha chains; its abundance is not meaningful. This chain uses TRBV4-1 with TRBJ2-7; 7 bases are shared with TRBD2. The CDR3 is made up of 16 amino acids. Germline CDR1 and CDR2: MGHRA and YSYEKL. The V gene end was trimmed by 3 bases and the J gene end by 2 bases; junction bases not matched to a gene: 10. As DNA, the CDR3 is TGCGCCAGCAGCCAGGCTTCTAGCGGCGGGACCTACGAGCAGTACTTC. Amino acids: CASSQASSGGTYEQYF.

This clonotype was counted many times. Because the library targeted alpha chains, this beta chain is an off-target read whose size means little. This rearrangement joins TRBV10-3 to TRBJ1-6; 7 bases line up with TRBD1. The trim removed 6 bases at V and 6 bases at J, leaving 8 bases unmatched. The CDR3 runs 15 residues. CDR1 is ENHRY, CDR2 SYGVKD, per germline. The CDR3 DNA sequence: TGTGCCATCAGACCTTCGACAGGGCCTAATTCACCCCTCCACTTT. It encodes CAIRPSTGPNSPLHF.

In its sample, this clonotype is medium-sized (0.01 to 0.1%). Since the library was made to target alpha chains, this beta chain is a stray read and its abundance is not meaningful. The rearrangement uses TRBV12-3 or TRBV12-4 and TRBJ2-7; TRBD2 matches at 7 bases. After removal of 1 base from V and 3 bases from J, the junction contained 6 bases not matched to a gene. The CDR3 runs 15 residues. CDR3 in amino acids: CASSLDGGRGYEQYF. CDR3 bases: TGTGCCAGCAGTTTAGATGGTGGGAGGGGCTACGAGCAGTACTTC.

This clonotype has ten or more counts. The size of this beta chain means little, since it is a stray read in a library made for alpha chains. The CDR3 bases are TGTGCCAGCAGTGCGGCAGGGGGTCCGGTCTCTGGAAACACCATATATTTT. This encodes CASSAAGGPVSGNTIYF. The chain couples TRBV6-6 to TRBJ1-3; 7 nucleotides match TRBD1. The CDR3 loop spans 17 amino acids. Looked up from germline, CDR1 is MNHNY and CDR2 is SVGAGI (reference sequence). V shed 5 bases, J shed 0 bases, and the junction held 10 bases outside the gene matches.

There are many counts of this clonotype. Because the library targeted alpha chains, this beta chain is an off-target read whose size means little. CDR3 amino acids: CASSLIAGGFLFF. In nucleotides, the CDR3 is TGTGCCAGCAGCTTAATCGCGGGAGGGTTCCTTTTCTTC. The V call is TRBV7-3, the J call TRBJ2-1; 9 nucleotides align to TRBD2. The CDR3 loop spans 13 amino acids. Trimming removed 1 base from V and 16 bases from J; junction bases left unmatched: 8. The V gene's germline CDR1 is SGHTA and CDR2 FQGTGA.

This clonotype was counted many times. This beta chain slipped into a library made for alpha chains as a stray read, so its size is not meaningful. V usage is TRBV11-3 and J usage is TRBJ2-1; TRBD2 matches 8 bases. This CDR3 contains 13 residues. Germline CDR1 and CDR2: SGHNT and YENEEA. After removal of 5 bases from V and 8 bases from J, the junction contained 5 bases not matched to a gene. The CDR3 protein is CASSERLAYEQFF. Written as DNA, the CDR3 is TGTGCCAGCAGCGAAAGACTAGCGTATGAGCAGTTCTTC.

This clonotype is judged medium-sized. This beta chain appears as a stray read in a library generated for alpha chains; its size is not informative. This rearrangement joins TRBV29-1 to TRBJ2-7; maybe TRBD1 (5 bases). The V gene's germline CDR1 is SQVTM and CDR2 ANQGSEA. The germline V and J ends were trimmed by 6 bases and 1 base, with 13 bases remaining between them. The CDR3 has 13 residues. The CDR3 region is CSVQPQGSYEQYF. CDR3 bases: TGCAGCGTCCAACCCCAGGGTTCCTACGAGCAGTACTTC.

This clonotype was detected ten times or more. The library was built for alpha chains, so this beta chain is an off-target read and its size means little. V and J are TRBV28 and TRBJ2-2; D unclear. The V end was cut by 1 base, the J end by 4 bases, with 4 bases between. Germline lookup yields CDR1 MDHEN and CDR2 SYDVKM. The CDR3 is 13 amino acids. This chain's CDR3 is CASSLSATGELFF. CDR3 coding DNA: TGTGCCAGCAGTTTATCAGCCACCGGGGAGCTGTTTTTT.

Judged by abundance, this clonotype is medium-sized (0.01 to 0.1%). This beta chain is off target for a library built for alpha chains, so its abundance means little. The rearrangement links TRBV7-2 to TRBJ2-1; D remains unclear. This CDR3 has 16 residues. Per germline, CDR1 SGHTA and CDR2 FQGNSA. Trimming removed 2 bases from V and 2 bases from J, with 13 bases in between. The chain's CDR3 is CASSLHTGSAYNEQFF. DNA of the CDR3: TGTGCCAGCAGCTTACACACCGGCTCGGCCTACAATGAGCAGTTCTTC.

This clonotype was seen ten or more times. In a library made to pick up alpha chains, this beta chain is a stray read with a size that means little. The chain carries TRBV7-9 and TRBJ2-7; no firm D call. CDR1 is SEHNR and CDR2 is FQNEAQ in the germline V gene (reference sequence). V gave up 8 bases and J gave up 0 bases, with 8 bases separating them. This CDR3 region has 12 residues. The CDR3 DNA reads TGTGCCAGCGGCCGATCCTCCTACGAGCAGTACTTC. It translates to CASGRSSYEQYF.

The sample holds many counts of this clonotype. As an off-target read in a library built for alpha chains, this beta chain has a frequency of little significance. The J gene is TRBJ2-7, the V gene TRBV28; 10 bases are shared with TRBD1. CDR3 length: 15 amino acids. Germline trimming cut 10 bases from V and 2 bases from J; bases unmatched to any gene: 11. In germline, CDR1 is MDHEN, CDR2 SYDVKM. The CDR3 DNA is TGTGCCACTCTGGACCGGGACAGGGGACCCTACGAGCAGTACTTC. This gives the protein CATLDRDRGPYEQYF. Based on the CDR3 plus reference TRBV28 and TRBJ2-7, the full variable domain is DVKVTQSSRYLVKRTGEKVFLECVQDMDHENMFWYRQDPGLGLRLIYFSYDVKMKEKGDIPEGYSVSREKKERFSLILESASTNQTSMYLCATLDRDRGPYEQYFGPGTRLTVT.